This T cell receptor (beta chain) derives from a study of long-term antiretroviral therapy in people with HIV. With 1 base removed from V and 4 bases from J, the gap between germline ends came to 6 bases. Germline CDR1 is SGHDT and CDR2 is YYEEEE. This CDR3 comprises 14 residues. Notes on the study in general: Before ART, certain clones expanded, and these dominated the repertoire at all time points.

A remark on this clone: Its cognate antigen is unknown.

Version v3.0 of the immunoSEQ assay ran at survey level. Libraries were prepared by immunoSEQ multiplex PCR; TCRdb keeps only in-frame clonotypes and omits some of them. The sample yields 20,000 to 25,000 clones, roughly 79% seen once. The chain recombines TRBV5-6 with TRBJ2-6; D is undetermined. The clonotype comes from a woman aged 40 to 50 with HIV. Material: unsorted PBMCs, obtained 1.1 years before starting antiretroviral therapy. As DNA, the CDR3 is TGTGCCAGCAGCTTGCTCGACGGGGCCAACGTCCTGACTTTC. Translating it yields CASSLLDGANVLTF. Filled out from reference TRBV5-6 and TRBJ2-6, the complete variable domain reads DAGVTQSPTHLIKTRGQQVTLRCSPKSGHDTVSWYQQALGQGPQFIFQYYEEEERQRGNFPDRFSGHQFPNYSSELNVNALLLGDSALYLCASSLLDGANVLTFGAGSRLTVL.